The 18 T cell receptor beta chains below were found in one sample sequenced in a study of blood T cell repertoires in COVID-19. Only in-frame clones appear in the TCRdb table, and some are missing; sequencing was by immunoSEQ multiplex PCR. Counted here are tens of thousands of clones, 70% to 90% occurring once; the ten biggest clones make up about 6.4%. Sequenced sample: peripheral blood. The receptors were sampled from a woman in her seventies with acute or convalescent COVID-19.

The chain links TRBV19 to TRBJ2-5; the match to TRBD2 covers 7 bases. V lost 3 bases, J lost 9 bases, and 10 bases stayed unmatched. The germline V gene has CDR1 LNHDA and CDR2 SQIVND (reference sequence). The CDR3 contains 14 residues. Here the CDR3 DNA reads TGTGCCAGTAGTATCGGGGGGACTCGGGGGGCCCAGTACTTC. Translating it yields CASSIGGTRGAQYF. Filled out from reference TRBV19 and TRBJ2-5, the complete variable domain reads DGGITQSPKYLFRKEGQNVTLSCEQNLNHDAMYWYRQDPGQGLRLIYYSQIVNDFQKGDIAEGYSVSREKKESFPLTVTSAQKNPTAFYLCASSIGGTRGAQYFGPGTRLLVL.

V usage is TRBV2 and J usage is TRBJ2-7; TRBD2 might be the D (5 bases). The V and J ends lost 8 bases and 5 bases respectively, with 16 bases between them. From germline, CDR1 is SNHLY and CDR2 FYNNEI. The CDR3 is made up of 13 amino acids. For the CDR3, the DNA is TGTGCCAGCGTGAGGGATCCCGGTCACGAGCAGTACTTC. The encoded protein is CASVRDPGHEQYF.

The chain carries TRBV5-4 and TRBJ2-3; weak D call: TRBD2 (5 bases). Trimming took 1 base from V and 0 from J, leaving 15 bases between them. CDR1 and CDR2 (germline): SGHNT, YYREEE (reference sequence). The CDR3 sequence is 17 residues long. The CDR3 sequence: CASSLKGSGLSTDTQYF. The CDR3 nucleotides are TGTGCCAGCAGCTTGAAGGGCAGCGGCCTCAGCACAGATACGCAGTATTTT.

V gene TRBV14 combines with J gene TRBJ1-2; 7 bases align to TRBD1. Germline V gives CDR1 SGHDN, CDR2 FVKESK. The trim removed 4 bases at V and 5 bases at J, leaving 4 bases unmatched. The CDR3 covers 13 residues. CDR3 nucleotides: TGTGCCAGCAGCCCGACAGGGAGGTATGGCTACACCTTC. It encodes CASSPTGRYGYTF. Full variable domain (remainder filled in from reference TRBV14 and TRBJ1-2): EAGVTQFPSHSVIEKGQTVTLRCDPISGHDNLYWYRRVMGKEIKFLLHFVKESKQDESGMPNNRFLAERTGGTYSTLKVQPAELEDSGVYFCASSPTGRYGYTFGSGTRLTVV.

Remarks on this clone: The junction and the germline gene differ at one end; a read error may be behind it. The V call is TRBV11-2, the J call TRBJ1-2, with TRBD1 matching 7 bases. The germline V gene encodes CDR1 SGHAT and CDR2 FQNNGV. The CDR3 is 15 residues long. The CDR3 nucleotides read TGTGCCAGCAGCTCGTTACAGGGGACGTACCATGGCTTCACCTTC. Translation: CASSSLQGTYHGFTF.

The CDR3 DNA sequence: TGTGCCAGCAGCTTTAACAGTTTCACCGGGGAGCTGTTTTTT. This codes for CASSFNSFTGELFF. The chain recombines TRBV7-9 with TRBJ2-2; D gene unclear. Germline V gene data show CDR1 as SEHNR and CDR2 as FQNEAQ (reference sequence). The V and J ends lost 3 bases and 4 bases respectively, with 9 bases between them. The CDR3 extends over 14 amino acids.

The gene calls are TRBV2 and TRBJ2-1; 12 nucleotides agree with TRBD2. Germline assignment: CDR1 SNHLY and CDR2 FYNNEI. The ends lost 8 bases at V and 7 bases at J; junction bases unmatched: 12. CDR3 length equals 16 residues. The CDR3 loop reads CASLLPGLAGINEQFF. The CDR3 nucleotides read TGTGCCAGCCTCTTGCCGGGACTAGCGGGTATAAATGAGCAGTTCTTC. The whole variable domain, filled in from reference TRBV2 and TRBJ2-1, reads EPEVTQTPSHQVTQMGQEVILRCVPISNHLYFYWYRQILGQKVEFLVSFYNNEISEKSEIFDDQFSVERPDGSNFTLKIRSTKLEDSAMYFCASLLPGLAGINEQFFGPGTRLTVL.

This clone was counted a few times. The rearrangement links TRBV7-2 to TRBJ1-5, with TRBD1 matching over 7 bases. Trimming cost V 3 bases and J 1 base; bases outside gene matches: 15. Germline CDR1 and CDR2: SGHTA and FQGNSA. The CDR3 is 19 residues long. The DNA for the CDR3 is TGTGCCAGCAGCTTTCTCCCTGGGACAGTTTATGGGAGCAATCAGCCCCAGCATTTT. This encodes CASSFLPGTVYGSNQPQHF.

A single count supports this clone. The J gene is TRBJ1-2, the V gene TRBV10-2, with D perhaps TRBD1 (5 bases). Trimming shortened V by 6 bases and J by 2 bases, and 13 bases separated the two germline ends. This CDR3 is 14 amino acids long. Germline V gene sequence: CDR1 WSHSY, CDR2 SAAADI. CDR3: CASRTTGGNYGYTF. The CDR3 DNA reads TGCGCCAGCAGGACCACAGGTGGGAACTATGGCTACACCTTC.

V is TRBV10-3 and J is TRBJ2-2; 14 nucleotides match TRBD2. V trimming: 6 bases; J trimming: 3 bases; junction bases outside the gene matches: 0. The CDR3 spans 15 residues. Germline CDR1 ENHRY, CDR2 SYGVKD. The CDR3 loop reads CAIRTSGGDTGELFF. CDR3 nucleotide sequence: TGTGCCATCAGGACTAGCGGGGGGGACACCGGGGAGCTGTTTTTT.

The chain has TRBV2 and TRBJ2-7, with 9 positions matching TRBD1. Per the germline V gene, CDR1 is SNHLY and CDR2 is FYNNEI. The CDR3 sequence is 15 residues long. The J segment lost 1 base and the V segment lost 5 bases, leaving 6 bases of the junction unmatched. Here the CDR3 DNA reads TGTGCCAGCAGTACCACAGGGGGCCTTTCCTACGAGCAGTACTTC. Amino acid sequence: CASSTTGGLSYEQYF.

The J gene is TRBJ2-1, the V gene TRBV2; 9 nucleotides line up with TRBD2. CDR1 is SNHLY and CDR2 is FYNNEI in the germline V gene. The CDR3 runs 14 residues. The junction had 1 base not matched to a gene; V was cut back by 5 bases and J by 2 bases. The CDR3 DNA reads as TGTGCCAGCAGTCTAGCGGGGCCCTACAATGAGCAGTTCTTC. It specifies CASSLAGPYNEQFF.

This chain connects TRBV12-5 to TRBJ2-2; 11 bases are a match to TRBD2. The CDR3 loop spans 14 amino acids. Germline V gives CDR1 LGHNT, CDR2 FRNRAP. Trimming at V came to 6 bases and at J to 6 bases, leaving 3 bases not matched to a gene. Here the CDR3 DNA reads TGTGCTAGTGGGACTAGCGGGACTCCCGGGGAGCTGTTTTTT. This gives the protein CASGTSGTPGELFF.

Here the CDR3 DNA reads TGTGCCAGCAGCTTAGGATTGGGTGCCAGGGAAGCTTTCTTT. Translation gives CASSLGLGAREAFF. J is TRBJ1-1 and V is TRBV7-8, with D unclear. Trimming shortened V by 1 base and J by 8 bases, and 14 bases separated the two germline ends. The germline V gene encodes CDR1 SGHVS and CDR2 FQNEAQ. The CDR3 covers 14 residues.

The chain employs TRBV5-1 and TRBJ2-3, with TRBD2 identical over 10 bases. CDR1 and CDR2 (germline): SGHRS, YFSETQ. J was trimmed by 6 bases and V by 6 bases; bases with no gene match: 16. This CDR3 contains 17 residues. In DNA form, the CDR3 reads TGCGCCAGCACCGAGTGGGAGGAGCGGGGGGGCCGGGATACGCAGTATTTT. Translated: CASTEWEERGGRDTQYF. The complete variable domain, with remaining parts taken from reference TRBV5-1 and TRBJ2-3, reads KAGVTQTPRYLIKTRGQQVTLSCSPISGHRSVSWYQQTPGQGLQFLFEYFSETQRNKGNFPGRFSGRQFSNSRSEMNVSTLELGDSALYLCASTEWEERGGRDTQYFGPGTRLTVL.

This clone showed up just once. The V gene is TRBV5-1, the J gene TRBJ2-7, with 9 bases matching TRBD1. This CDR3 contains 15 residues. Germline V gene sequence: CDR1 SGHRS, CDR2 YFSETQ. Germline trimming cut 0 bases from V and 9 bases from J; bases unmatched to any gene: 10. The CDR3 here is CASSLGSNRGQGQYF. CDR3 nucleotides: TGCGCCAGCAGCTTGGGGTCGAACAGGGGGCAAGGGCAGTACTTC.

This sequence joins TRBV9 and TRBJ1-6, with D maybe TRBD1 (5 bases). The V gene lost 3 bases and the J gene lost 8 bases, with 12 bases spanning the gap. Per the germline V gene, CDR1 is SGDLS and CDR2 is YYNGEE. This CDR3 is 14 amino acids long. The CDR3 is CASSGGGVDSPLHF. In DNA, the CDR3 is TGTGCCAGCAGCGGGGGAGGGGTTGATTCACCCCTCCACTTT.

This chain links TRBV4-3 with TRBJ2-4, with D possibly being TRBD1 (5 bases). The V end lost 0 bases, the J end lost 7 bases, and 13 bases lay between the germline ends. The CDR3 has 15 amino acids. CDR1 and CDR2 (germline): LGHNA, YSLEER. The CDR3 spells CASSQDRTRVNIQYF. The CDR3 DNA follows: TGCGCCAGCAGCCAAGACAGGACAAGGGTGAACATTCAGTACTTC.